This entry lists 6 T cell receptor beta chains sequenced from one sample in a study of control samples from healthy donors and cancer patients. Clones were read by immunoSEQ multiplex PCR, and TCRdb kept only the in-frame ones, dropping some. The sample has under 110,000 clones; 75% to 90% are singletons. Sequenced input: blood. These receptors all come from a man aged 25-40 years in good health.

This clone appeared a single time. Germline and junction disagree at one end, which may indicate a read error. J is TRBJ1-2 and V is TRBV24-1; D unclear. Germline-derived CDR1 and CDR2 are KGHDR and SFDVKD. The length of the CDR3 is 13 residues. The CDR3 bases are TGTGCCACCAGTGATTACATGAACTATGACTACACCTTC. The encoded protein is CATSDYMNYDYTF.

The chain links TRBV5-8 to TRBJ1-1; no firm D call. This CDR3 spans 14 amino acids. V dropped 0 bases and J dropped 1 base, with 7 bases sitting between them. Germline loops: CDR1 SGHTS, CDR2 YDEGEE. The CDR3 DNA reads TGTGCCAGCAGCTTGGAGGTGAGGAACACTGAAGCTTTCTTT. Its translation is CASSLEVRNTEAFF.

This chain links TRBV7-9 with TRBJ1-1; 8 bases match TRBD1. CDR3 length: 14 amino acids. V lost 4 bases, J lost 4 bases, and 5 bases stayed unmatched. CDR1 and CDR2 from the germline V gene are SEHNR and FQNEAQ (reference sequence). The CDR3 reads CASSSTTGGTEAFF. The CDR3 DNA sequence: TGTGCCAGCAGCTCCACCACAGGGGGCACTGAAGCTTTCTTT.

This clone was seen more than once but under ten times. The V call is TRBV2, the J call TRBJ1-5; 7 bases line up with TRBD1. In germline, CDR1 is SNHLY, CDR2 FYNNEI. This CDR3 spans 15 amino acids. V lost 6 bases and J lost 11; bases outside the gene matches: 16. CDR3 amino acids: CASSKEQGPRVTQHF. The CDR3 DNA is TGTGCCAGCAGCAAAGAACAGGGGCCTCGCGTGACCCAGCATTTT. Full variable domain (outside the CDR3, taken from reference TRBV2 and TRBJ1-5): EPEVTQTPSHQVTQMGQEVILRCVPISNHLYFYWYRQILGQKVEFLVSFYNNEISEKSEIFDDQFSVERPDGSNFTLKIRSTKLEDSAMYFCASSKEQGPRVTQHFGDGTRLSIL.

By proportion, this clone is medium-sized. The chain recombines TRBV9 with TRBJ1-6, with D unresolved. Looked up from germline, CDR1 is SGDLS and CDR2 is YYNGEE. CDR3 length: 15 residues. V shed 3 bases and J shed 10 bases, with 17 bases lying between them. The CDR3 region is CASSADSTMASPLHF. The CDR3 bases are TGTGCCAGCAGCGCGGACTCTACTATGGCCTCACCCCTCCACTTT.

The rearrangement uses TRBV7-2 and TRBJ1-2; D call uncertain. This CDR3 has 15 amino acids. The germline gives CDR1 SGHTA, CDR2 FQGNSA. Trimming removed 5 bases at V and 1 base at J, with 14 bases between. The CDR3 coding sequence is TGTGCCAGCAGCCGCCAGGACGGTGTTAACTATGGCTACACCTTC. Translated, it gives CASSRQDGVNYGYTF.